These 32 T cell receptor beta chains were sequenced from one sample in a study of blood T cell repertoires in COVID-19 (dated by TCRdb to 2019 to 2021). Library preparation was by the immunoSEQ multiplex PCR assay. In its TCRdb copy, this immuneACCESS table keeps in-frame sequences only and misses some clones. Where compared with another copy, unresolved V genes explain less than half of these, and the others have no known cause. The sample records approximately 130,000 clones, more than 75% of which are singletons. The ten largest clones add up to more than 1.5% of the sample. Specimen: peripheral blood. The origin of the receptors is a human donor in a cohort sampled during active COVID-19.

This clone was recorded a few times. The V gene is TRBV28, the J gene TRBJ2-3, with no clear D. The CDR3 is made up of 15 amino acids. CDR1 and CDR2 from the germline V gene are MDHEN and SYDVKM. V shed 3 bases and J shed 0 bases, with 10 bases lying between them. For the CDR3, the DNA is TGTGCCAGCAGTTTCATCTCGCGAAGCACAGATACGCAGTATTTT. This codes for CASSFISRSTDTQYF.

The V call is TRBV9, the J call TRBJ2-7, with 7 bases lining up with TRBD1. The CDR3 length is 15 residues. Germline CDR1 is SGDLS and CDR2 is YYNGEE. V lost 2 bases to trimming and J lost 4 bases; unmatched junction nucleotides: 9. The CDR3 DNA is TGTGCCAGCAGCGTGTCTACAGGGGTCGGGTACGAGCAGTACTTC. Residues: CASSVSTGVGYEQYF.

This clone came up a few times. The chain uses TRBV6-4 and TRBJ2-3; 7 bases line up with TRBD2. The V and J ends lost 5 bases and 8 bases, in that order; junction bases with no gene match: 7. Germline V gene data show CDR1 as MRHNA and CDR2 as SNTAGT. The CDR3 totals 13 residues. The CDR3 DNA reads as TGTGCCAGCAGTCCCGGACTAGGCGCTACGCAGTATTTT. This codes for CASSPGLGATQYF.

The chain employs TRBV3-1 (or the pseudogene TRBV3-2) and TRBJ2-1; TRBD2 might be the D (5 bases). Germline CDR1 reads LGHDT; CDR2 reads YNNKEL (reference sequence). CDR3 size: 14 residues. V lost 2 bases and J 9 bases, leaving 14 bases between the germline ends. The CDR3 bases are TGTGCCAGCAGCCAAAGGTTTTATGGGAGTGAGCAGTTCTTC. It specifies CASSQRFYGSEQFF.

The chain has TRBV5-4 and TRBJ2-5, with a weak D call TRBD2 (5 bases). CDR3 size: 14 residues. Germline CDR1 SGHNT, CDR2 YYREEE (reference sequence). V lost 2 bases, J lost 5 bases, and 13 bases lay in between. The CDR3 region is CASSFPSRRETQYF. CDR3 in DNA: TGTGCCAGCAGCTTTCCTAGCAGGCGGGAGACCCAGTACTTC. Variable domain in full (rest from reference TRBV5-4 and TRBJ2-5): ETGVTQSPTHLIKTRGQQVTLRCSSQSGHNTVSWYQQALGQGPQFIFQYYREEENGRGNFPPRFSGLQFPNYSSELNVNALELDDSALYLCASSFPSRRETQYFGPGTRLLVL.

V usage is TRBV13 and J usage is TRBJ2-5; D perhaps matches TRBD1 (5 bases). The CDR3 loop spans 15 amino acids. V was cut by 0 bases and J by 0 bases, with 8 bases left in between. Germline V lookup: CDR1 PRHDT, CDR2 FYEKMQ (reference sequence). In DNA, the CDR3 is TGTGCCAGCAGCTTAGGACAGGCGTACCAAGAGACCCAGTACTTC. It specifies CASSLGQAYQETQYF.

The chain carries TRBV5-1 and TRBJ2-5; weak D call: TRBD2 (7 bases). From germline, CDR1 is SGHRS and CDR2 YFSETQ. The CDR3 loop spans 17 amino acids. V lost 4 bases and J 5 bases, leaving 24 bases between the germline ends. The DNA of the CDR3 is TGCGCCAGCAGCGTAAGGGGTCGCGGGGGCGCACAGGAGACCCAGTACTTC. This encodes CASSVRGRGGAQETQYF.

The count of this clone is one. The V call is TRBV25-1, the J call TRBJ2-4; TRBD2 matches 14 bases. The CDR3 length is 18 residues. Trimming cost V 3 bases and J 0 bases; bases outside gene matches: 4. CDR1 and CDR2 (germline): MGHDK, SYGVNS. The CDR3 nucleotides read TGTGCCAGCAGTGAGGGGACTAGCGGGAGAGAAGCCAAAAACATTCAGTACTTC. As protein: CASSEGTSGREAKNIQYF.

The CDR3 DNA sequence: TGTGCCAGCAGCCTTCTGGGCCATTTCACCGGGGAGCTGTTTTTT. It yields the protein CASSLLGHFTGELFF. V is TRBV3-1 (or the pseudogene TRBV3-2) and J is TRBJ2-2; D call uncertain. The CDR3 contains 15 residues. Deletions cut 4 bases from V and 4 bases from J, with 13 bases between. Germline assignment: CDR1 LGHDT and CDR2 YNNKEL (reference sequence).

The chain carries TRBV11-2 and TRBJ2-7; 12 bases fit TRBD2. Per germline, CDR1 SGHAT and CDR2 FQNNGV. The J segment lost 3 bases and the V segment lost 4 bases, leaving 7 bases of the junction unmatched. The CDR3 spans 16 residues. CDR3 region: CASSYLAGGQFYEQYF. The CDR3 DNA sequence: TGTGCCAGCAGCTACCTAGCGGGAGGGCAGTTCTACGAGCAGTACTTC.

The rearrangement joins TRBV3-1 (or the pseudogene TRBV3-2) to TRBJ2-4; 8 bases are shared with TRBD2. Germline trimming cut 3 bases from V and 13 bases from J; bases unmatched to any gene: 8. This CDR3 region has 13 residues. Germline V gene sequence: CDR1 LGHDT, CDR2 YNNKEL (reference sequence). The CDR3 nucleotides read TGTGCCAGCAGCCACCCGGGGGGGGAGGGGCAGTACTTC. It yields the protein CASSHPGGEGQYF.

The CDR3 is CASSVGGEAFF. As DNA, the CDR3 is TGTGCCAGCAGTGTGGGAGGTGAAGCTTTCTTT. The V and J genes are TRBV2 and TRBJ1-1; D remains ambiguous. The CDR3 runs to 11 residues. Germline V gene data show CDR1 as SNHLY and CDR2 as FYNNEI. V lost 4 bases, J lost 7 bases, and 7 bases lay in between.

The V gene is TRBV7-2, the J gene TRBJ2-1, with 10 bases lining up with TRBD1. V lost 5 bases to trimming and J lost 7 bases; unmatched junction nucleotides: 14. Germline V gives CDR1 SGHTA, CDR2 FQGNSA. CDR3 length: 17 amino acids. CDR3 bases: TGTGCCAGCAGCCGGGCCCGACCGGGACAGGGGAATAATGAGCAGTTCTTC. It encodes CASSRARPGQGNNEQFF.

CDR3 residues: CATRQGVSDEQYF. CDR3 nucleotide sequence: TGTGCCACCCGACAGGGGGTTTCCGACGAGCAGTACTTC. This chain links TRBV10-3 with TRBJ2-7; 9 bases align to TRBD1. The germline CDR1 and CDR2 sequences are ENHRY and SYGVKD. V shed 10 bases and J 5 bases; nucleotides not matched to a gene: 9. The CDR3 spans 13 residues.

This chain connects TRBV19 to TRBJ2-3, with TRBD2 matching over 9 bases. CDR1 and CDR2 (germline): LNHDA, SQIVND (reference sequence). This CDR3 has 16 residues. J lost 0 bases, V lost 7 bases, and 8 bases had no gene match. CDR3 sequence (DNA): TGTGCCAGTACCCCAGGCGGGGGGGCCAGCACAGATACGCAGTATTTT. Translation gives CASTPGGGASTDTQYF.

The rearrangement links TRBV10-2 to TRBJ1-5, with D perhaps TRBD1 (6 bases). The CDR3 is 17 residues long. Trimming pared 2 bases from V and 1 base from J, leaving 15 bases between. The germline gives CDR1 WSHSY, CDR2 SAAADI. In nucleotides, the CDR3 is TGCGCCAGCAGTGAGCTGAATAGGGGGTTCAGCAATCAGCCCCAGCATTTT. Translating it yields CASSELNRGFSNQPQHF.

The V call is TRBV11-2, the J call TRBJ1-2; D perhaps matches TRBD1 (5 bases). The V end lost 0 bases, the J end lost 7 bases, and 15 bases lay between the germline ends. The CDR3 sequence is 15 residues long. CDR1 is SGHAT, CDR2 FQNNGV, per germline. As DNA, the CDR3 is TGTGCCAGCAGCTTAGATCAAGGAGACAGCGCTGGCTACACCTTC. Encoded protein: CASSLDQGDSAGYTF.

The chain couples TRBV18 to TRBJ2-7; tentative D call: TRBD1 (6 bases). CDR3 length: 13 amino acids. CDR1 and CDR2 (germline): KGHSH, LQKENI. V was pared by 3 bases and J by 2 bases, with 8 bases between. Here the CDR3 reads CASSPGTTYEQYF. The CDR3 DNA sequence: TGTGCCAGCTCACCCGGGACAACCTACGAGCAGTACTTC.

This clone was observed a few times. The rearrangement joins TRBV10-1 to TRBJ1-2; 7 bases map to TRBD1. J lost 1 base, V lost 11 bases, and 7 bases had no gene match. This CDR3 is 13 amino acids long. Germline assignment: CDR1 WNHNN and CDR2 SYGVQD (reference sequence). CDR3 DNA sequence: TGCGCCTGTGGACAGGTGAGTAACTATGGCTACACCTTC. Translated: CACGQVSNYGYTF.

J is TRBJ2-7 and V is TRBV7-8; 10 bases match TRBD2. CDR1 and CDR2 (germline): SGHVS, FQNEAQ. The CDR3 has 16 residues. Trimming took 5 bases from V and 3 from J; bases not matched to a gene: 10. CDR3 coding DNA: TGTGCCAGCAGCATCCTAGCGGGGGCTCGTATCTACGAGCAGTACTTC. Its protein is CASSILAGARIYEQYF.

This chain connects TRBV7-9 to TRBJ2-3; tentative D call: TRBD2 (5 bases). CDR1 and CDR2 (germline): SEHNR, FQNEAQ (reference sequence). V was clipped by 3 bases and J by 7 bases, with 8 bases between them. This CDR3 comprises 12 residues. CDR3: CASSFEGYTQYF. In DNA, the CDR3 is TGTGCCAGCAGCTTCGAGGGTTATACGCAGTATTTT.

This clone was seen once. The V call is TRBV2, the J call TRBJ1-2, with D possibly TRBD1 on 6 matching bases. Germline V lookup: CDR1 SNHLY, CDR2 FYNNEI. V lost 7 bases and J lost 1, with 13 bases in between. This CDR3 has 14 residues. In DNA form, the CDR3 reads TGTGCCAGCAACGGACAGATGAGTAACTATGGCTACACCTTC. It specifies CASNGQMSNYGYTF.

This chain links TRBV5-8 with TRBJ2-1, with 10 nucleotides matching TRBD2. The CDR3 is 17 residues long. V shed 4 bases and J 6 bases; nucleotides not matched to a gene: 13. CDR1 and CDR2 (germline): SGHTS, YDEGEE. The DNA of the CDR3 is TGTGCCAGCAGCCACTCCCTCACTAGCGGGGTGCCCAATGAGCAGTTCTTC. This sequence encodes CASSHSLTSGVPNEQFF.

The chain joins TRBV11-2 to TRBJ1-5, with D perhaps matching TRBD1 (5 bases). Looked up from germline, CDR1 is SGHAT and CDR2 is FQNNGV. With 0 bases removed from V and 6 bases from J, the gap between germline ends came to 6 bases. The CDR3 has 13 amino acids. This chain's CDR3 is CASSLDQGQPQHF. CDR3 sequence (DNA): TGTGCCAGCAGCTTAGACCAGGGTCAGCCCCAGCATTTT. Using reference TRBV11-2 and TRBJ1-5 for the parts outside the CDR3, the full variable domain is EAGVAQSPRYKIIEKRQSVAFWCNPISGHATLYWYQQILGQGPKLLIQFQNNGVVDDSQLPKDRFSAERLKGVDSTLKIQPAKLEDSAVYLCASSLDQGQPQHFGDGTRLSIL.

This chain uses TRBV5-1 with TRBJ2-7, with D tentatively TRBD2 (6 bases). V was cut by 4 bases and J by 0 bases, with 14 bases left in between. The CDR3 covers 15 residues. Germline V lookup: CDR1 SGHRS, CDR2 YFSETQ. The CDR3 sequence is CASSHTGGDSYEQYF. For the CDR3, the DNA is TGCGCCAGCAGCCATACTGGCGGGGACTCCTACGAGCAGTACTTC.

The chain recombines TRBV4-1 with TRBJ1-2, with 7 bases identical to TRBD1. The CDR3 runs 15 residues. Germline V gene sequence: CDR1 MGHRA, CDR2 YSYEKL. V was pared by 4 bases and J by 1 base, with 6 bases of the junction left unmatched. For the CDR3, the DNA is TGCGCCAGCAGCCTTTCAGGGGGTGGTAACTATGGCTACACCTTC. This encodes CASSLSGGGNYGYTF.

This clone was detected once. The V and J genes are TRBV30 and TRBJ2-1, with D perhaps TRBD2 (7 bases). Germline V gene data show CDR1 as GTSNPN and CDR2 as SVGIG (reference sequence). Trimming took 2 bases from V and 6 from J, leaving 17 bases between them. The CDR3 has 15 amino acids. For the CDR3, the DNA is TGTGCCTGGAGTCCCAGCGGGACAATTCCCAATGAGCAGTTCTTC. Residues: CAWSPSGTIPNEQFF.

This clone was counted once. The gene calls are TRBV27 and TRBJ1-2; no definite D call. With 0 bases removed from V and 5 bases from J, the gap between germline ends came to 7 bases. The CDR3 is made up of 13 amino acids. CDR1 MNHEY and CDR2 SMNVEV come from the germline V gene (reference sequence). In DNA, the CDR3 is TGTGCCAGCAGTTTATCTCTCGGGTATGGCTACACCTTC. Translating gives CASSLSLGYGYTF.

The J gene is TRBJ1-4, the V gene TRBV5-1; D might be TRBD1 (6 bases). Trimming shortened V by 1 base and J by 5 bases, and 9 bases separated the two germline ends. From germline, CDR1 is SGHRS and CDR2 YFSETQ. The CDR3 covers 14 residues. The CDR3 sequence is CASSLYGQNEKLFF. The CDR3 DNA follows: TGCGCCAGCAGCTTGTACGGACAGAATGAAAAACTGTTTTTT.

The chain links TRBV6-5 to TRBJ1-5, with TRBD1 as a possible D gene (6 bases). The CDR3 covers 13 residues. CDR1 and CDR2 (germline): MNHEY, SVGAGI. V was cut by 6 bases and J by 3 bases, with 9 bases left in between. CDR3 in DNA: TGTGCCAGCAGGGCAGGGGTCAATCAGCCCCAGCATTTT. Encoded protein: CASRAGVNQPQHF.

This chain connects TRBV28 to TRBJ2-2; 13 bases line up with TRBD2. After removal of 6 bases from V and 2 bases from J, the junction contained 9 bases not matched to a gene. Germline CDR1 MDHEN, CDR2 SYDVKM. The CDR3 runs to 18 residues. The CDR3 sequence is CASSRRTSGSKNTGELFF. As DNA, the CDR3 is TGTGCCAGCAGCCGACGGACTAGCGGGAGTAAAAACACCGGGGAGCTGTTTTTT.

This chain links TRBV7-9 with TRBJ2-5; 7 nucleotides match TRBD1. The length of the CDR3 is 16 residues. The germline CDR1 and CDR2 sequences are SEHNR and FQNEAQ (reference sequence). V was clipped by 4 bases and J by 1 base; unmatched bases: 9. The CDR3 sequence: CASSSRDSKIQETQYF. The CDR3 DNA reads as TGTGCCAGCAGCTCCCGGGACAGTAAAATCCAAGAGACCCAGTACTTC.